What follows describes a single TCR beta chain. The data are from a study of neoadjuvant anti-PD-1 for oral cavity cancer. Overall study: Patients mostly received three to four biweekly nivolumab doses at 3 mg/kg before surgery. Patients without progression received a fourth nivolumab dose around day 43, then surgical resection on days 50-56.

PBMCs were not maintained or expanded in culture before analysis. Trimming took 3 bases from V and 4 from J, leaving 13 bases between them. CDR1 LNHDA and CDR2 SQIVND come from the germline V gene (reference sequence). The CDR3 totals 15 residues. Repertoires were generated with immunoSEQ multiplex PCR, while TCRdb's copy carries only in-frame clones and drops some. The table has 30,000 to 35,000 clones, about 87% seen once. V is TRBV19 and J is TRBJ2-1; D perhaps matches TRBD2 (5 bases). This clonotype originated in a person aged 40 to 85 with oral cavity squamous cell carcinoma. The sequencing used PBMCs, collected before nivolumab (anti-PD-1) treatment. For the CDR3, the DNA is TGTGCCAGTAGTATTATCCTAGCTGGGTACAATGAGCAGTTCTTC. As protein: CASSIILAGYNEQFF.